These 15 T cell receptor beta chains were all obtained from the same sample, sequenced in a study of cytomegalovirus exposure and HLA in healthy donors. Primers for the PCR totalled 60 Vbeta and 13 Jbeta. Profiled with immunoSEQ multiplex PCR; TCRdb holds only in-frame clones, not every one. The sample lists approximately 100,000 clones; approximately 80% were seen once. The material sequenced was PBMCs. The receptors come from a woman aged 40 to 50 in good health and CMV-seronegative.

This chain joins TRBV7-6 and TRBJ2-7; TRBD2 might be the D (6 bases). Germline V gene data show CDR1 as SGHVS and CDR2 as FNYEAQ. V lost 3 bases and J 7 bases, leaving 13 bases between the germline ends. CDR3 length equals 13 residues. CDR3 in amino acids: CASSLGLAYEQYF. For the CDR3, the DNA is TGTGCCAGCAGCTTGGGACTCGCGTATGAGCAGTACTTC.

The genes are TRBV28 and TRBJ2-5; weak D call: TRBD2 (6 bases). The CDR3 contains 14 residues. Germline assignment: CDR1 MDHEN and CDR2 SYDVKM. V shed 4 bases and J shed 2 bases, with 11 bases lying between them. The CDR3, as DNA: TGTGCCAGCAGTTGGGGACTCATTCAAGAGACCCAGTACTTC. Its translation is CASSWGLIQETQYF.

The chain combines TRBV10-3 with TRBJ1-6, with unresolved D. Germline V gene lookup returns CDR1 ENHRY and CDR2 SYGVKD. The CDR3 runs 15 residues. Trimming stripped 4 bases from V and 5 bases from J, with 12 bases between. The CDR3 spells CAISGLGQDNSPLHF. CDR3 DNA sequence: TGTGCCATCAGTGGCCTTGGGCAGGATAATTCACCCCTCCACTTT.

The chain couples TRBV28 to TRBJ1-5, with 8 bases that match TRBD1. The CDR3 has 17 amino acids. Germline V gene data show CDR1 as MDHEN and CDR2 as SYDVKM. Unmatched junction bases numbered 15, after V lost 7 bases and J lost 4 bases. CDR3 loop: CASTATIGQGKNQPQHF. The CDR3 DNA reads TGTGCCAGCACCGCGACTATTGGACAGGGAAAGAATCAGCCCCAGCATTTT.

The chain is built from TRBV5-1 and TRBJ1-2; D is undetermined. The CDR3 runs 13 residues. V was shortened by 8 bases and J by 5 bases, with 16 bases between the two germline ends. Per the germline V gene, CDR1 is SGHRS and CDR2 is YFSETQ. CDR3 protein: CASRPERGYGYTF. The CDR3 region has the DNA TGCGCCAGTAGACCCGAGCGGGGTTATGGCTACACCTTC. Drawing the rest from reference TRBV5-1 and TRBJ1-2, the complete variable domain is KAGVTQTPRYLIKTRGQQVTLSCSPISGHRSVSWYQQTPGQGLQFLFEYFSETQRNKGNFPGRFSGRQFSNSRSEMNVSTLELGDSALYLCASRPERGYGYTFGSGTRLTVV.

The V gene is TRBV4-2, the J gene TRBJ2-5, with a tentative D call TRBD2 (5 bases). TRBJ2-7 matches the DNA end more closely, so the J call is doubtful. Germline loops: CDR1 LGHNA, CDR2 YNFKEQ. The CDR3 contains 15 residues. CDR3 nucleotides: TGTGCCAGCAGCCAAGGGTCCGGGAATGTCAACGAGCAGTACTTC. The encoded protein is CASSQGSGNVNEQYF.

In regard to this clone: At one end, the junction sequence differs from germline, possibly due to a read error. V gene TRBV7-9 combines with J gene TRBJ2-7, with 7 bases identical to TRBD1. The CDR3 loop spans 15 amino acids. Germline values: CDR1 SEHNR, CDR2 FQNEAQ (reference sequence). The CDR3 protein is CSSSPTGRTGGEQYF. The DNA for the CDR3 is TGTTCCAGCAGCCCTACGGGGCGGACAGGCGGGGAGCAGTACTTC.

This clone was counted a single time. The chain employs TRBV11-1 and TRBJ2-2; 8 nucleotides agree with TRBD2. The CDR3 runs to 15 residues. With 3 bases clipped from V and 5 bases from J, the junction kept 5 bases outside the gene matches. Germline assignment: CDR1 SGHAT and CDR2 FQDESV (reference sequence). CDR3 bases: TGTGCCAGCAGCTTTGTAACGGGAGGGACCGGGGAGCTGTTTTTT. Its translation: CASSFVTGGTGELFF.

This clone was detected once. The J gene is TRBJ1-2, the V gene TRBV28, with TRBD1 matching 10 bases. The ends lost 4 bases at V and 2 bases at J; junction bases unmatched: 7. The length of the CDR3 is 16 residues. Germline CDR1 and CDR2: MDHEN and SYDVKM. DNA of the CDR3: TGTGCCAGCAGTTCACCCCCGGGACAGGGGAACTATGGCTACACCTTC. Its protein is CASSSPPGQGNYGYTF.

The DNA for the CDR3 is TGTGCCAGCAGCCACGCGGAATACAATGAGCAGTTCTTC. Translated: CASSHAEYNEQFF. The rearrangement joins TRBV5-5 to TRBJ2-1, with D unresolved. V shed 4 bases and J shed 4 bases, with 9 bases lying between them. CDR1 SGHKS and CDR2 YYEKEE come from the germline V gene (reference sequence). The CDR3 runs to 13 residues.

This clone was seen a handful of times. The J gene is TRBJ1-4, the V gene TRBV15, with 7 bases identical to TRBD1. There are 13 residues in the CDR3. CDR1 and CDR2 from the germline V gene are LNHNV and YYDKDF (reference sequence). The ends lost 7 bases at V and 5 bases at J; junction bases unmatched: 4. The CDR3 protein is CATNDRENEKLFF. The DNA for the CDR3 is TGTGCCACCAACGACAGGGAGAATGAAAAACTGTTTTTT.

The chain has TRBV9 and TRBJ2-6; a possible D gene is TRBD2 (6 bases). This CDR3 has 17 amino acids. CDR1 and CDR2 from the germline V gene are SGDLS and YYNGEE. The ends were cut back, 4 bases at V and 1 base at J, with 15 bases in the middle. Here the CDR3 reads CASSLPGSWSGANVLTF. The DNA of the CDR3 is TGTGCCAGCAGCCTTCCCGGGAGCTGGTCTGGGGCCAACGTCCTGACTTTC. Based on the CDR3 plus reference TRBV9 and TRBJ2-6, the full variable domain is DSGVTQTPKHLITATGQRVTLRCSPRSGDLSVYWYQQSLDQGLQFLIQYYNGEERAKGNILERFSAQQFPDLHSELNLSSLELGDSALYFCASSLPGSWSGANVLTFGAGSRLTVL.

The table lists this clone with a few counts. The chain is built from TRBV5-6 and TRBJ2-6; 8 nucleotides match TRBD1. With 4 bases clipped from V and 2 bases from J, the junction kept 5 bases outside the gene matches. Germline V gene data show CDR1 as SGHDT and CDR2 as YYEEEE. CDR3 length equals 16 residues. CDR3 sequence reads: CASSETGAAGANVLTF. The CDR3 nucleotides read TGTGCCAGCAGCGAGACAGGGGCTGCTGGGGCCAACGTCCTGACTTTC.

This chain connects TRBV7-2 to TRBJ2-2; 9 nucleotides line up with TRBD2. The germline V gene encodes CDR1 SGHTA and CDR2 FQGNSA. CDR3 length: 16 residues. V was pared by 5 bases and J by 7 bases, with 11 bases of the junction left unmatched. The CDR3 is CASSRGLARGGGELFF. The CDR3 region has the DNA TGTGCCAGCAGCCGAGGACTAGCGAGGGGCGGCGGGGAGCTGTTTTTT.

This clone was seen a single time. The rearrangement joins TRBV19 to TRBJ2-1, with 7 bases identical to TRBD2. This CDR3 contains 15 residues. The germline V gene has CDR1 LNHDA and CDR2 SQIVND (reference sequence). The V gene end was trimmed by 3 bases and the J gene end by 9 bases; junction bases not matched to a gene: 11. DNA for the CDR3: TGTGCCAGTAGTATCTGGGGAGGGGCGAGTCCTGAGCAGTTCTTC. Protein sequence: CASSIWGGASPEQFF.